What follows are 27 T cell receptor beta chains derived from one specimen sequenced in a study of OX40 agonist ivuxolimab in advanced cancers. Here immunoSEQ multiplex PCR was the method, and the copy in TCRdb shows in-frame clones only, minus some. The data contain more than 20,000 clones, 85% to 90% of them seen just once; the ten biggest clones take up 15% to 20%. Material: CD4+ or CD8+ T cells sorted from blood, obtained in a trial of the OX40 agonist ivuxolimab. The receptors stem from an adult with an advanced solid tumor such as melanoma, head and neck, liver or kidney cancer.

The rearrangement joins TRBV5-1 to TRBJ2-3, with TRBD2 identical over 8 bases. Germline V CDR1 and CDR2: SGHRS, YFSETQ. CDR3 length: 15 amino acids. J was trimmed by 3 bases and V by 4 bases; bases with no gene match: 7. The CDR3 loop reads CASSTSGSSTDTQYF. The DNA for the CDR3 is TGCGCCAGCAGCACAAGCGGGAGTTCAACAGATACGCAGTATTTT.

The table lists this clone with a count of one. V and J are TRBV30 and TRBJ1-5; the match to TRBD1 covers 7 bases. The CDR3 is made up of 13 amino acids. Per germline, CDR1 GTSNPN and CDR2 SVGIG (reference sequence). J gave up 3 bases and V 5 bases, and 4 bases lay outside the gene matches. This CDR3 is CAWGTDYNQPQHF. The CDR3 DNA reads TGTGCCTGGGGGACAGATTACAATCAGCCCCAGCATTTT.

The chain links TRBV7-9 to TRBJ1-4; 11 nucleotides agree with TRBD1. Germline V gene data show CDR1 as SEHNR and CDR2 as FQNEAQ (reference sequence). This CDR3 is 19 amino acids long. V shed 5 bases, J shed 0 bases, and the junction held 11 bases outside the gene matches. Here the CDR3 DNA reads TGTGCCAGCAGCCCCCTCGAGGACAGGGGGCTTGCAACTAATGAAAAACTGTTTTTT. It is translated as CASSPLEDRGLATNEKLFF.

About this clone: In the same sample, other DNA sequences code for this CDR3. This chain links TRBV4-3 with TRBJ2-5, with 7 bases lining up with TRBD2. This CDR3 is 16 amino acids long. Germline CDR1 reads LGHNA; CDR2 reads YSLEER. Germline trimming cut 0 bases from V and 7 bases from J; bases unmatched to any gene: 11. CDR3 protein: CASSQDVGTIEGTQYF. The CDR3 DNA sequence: TGCGCCAGCAGCCAAGACGTAGGGACTATCGAGGGGACCCAGTACTTC.

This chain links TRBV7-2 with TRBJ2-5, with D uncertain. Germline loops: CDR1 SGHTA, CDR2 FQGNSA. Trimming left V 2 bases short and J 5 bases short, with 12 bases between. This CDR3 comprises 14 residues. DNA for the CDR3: TGTGCCAGCAGCTTATCGTCGAGTCGGGAGACCCAGTACTTC. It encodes CASSLSSSRETQYF.

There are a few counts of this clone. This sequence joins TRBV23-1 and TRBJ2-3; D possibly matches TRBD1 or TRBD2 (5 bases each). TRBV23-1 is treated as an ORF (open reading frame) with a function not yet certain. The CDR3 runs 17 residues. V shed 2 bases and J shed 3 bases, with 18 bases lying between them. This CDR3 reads CASSQLTPGRPTDTQYF. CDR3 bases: TGCGCCAGCAGTCAACTTACACCGGGACGGCCGACAGATACGCAGTATTTT.

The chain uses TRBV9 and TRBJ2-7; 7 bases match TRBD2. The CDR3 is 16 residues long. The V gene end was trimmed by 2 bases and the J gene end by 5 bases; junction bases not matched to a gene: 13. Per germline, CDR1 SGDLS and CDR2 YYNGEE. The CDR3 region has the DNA TGTGCCAGCAGCGTTTCCCCGGGGGGAGGGGACCACGAGCAGTACTTC. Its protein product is CASSVSPGGGDHEQYF.

The CDR3 region has the DNA TGTGCCAGCAGCGTAGGGACAGGAACCCCCTACGAGCAGTACTTC. Its protein product is CASSVGTGTPYEQYF. The V and J genes are TRBV9 and TRBJ2-7; the match to TRBD1 covers 7 bases. Looked up from germline, CDR1 is SGDLS and CDR2 is YYNGEE. CDR3 length: 15 residues. V was clipped by 0 bases and J by 2 bases; unmatched bases: 5.

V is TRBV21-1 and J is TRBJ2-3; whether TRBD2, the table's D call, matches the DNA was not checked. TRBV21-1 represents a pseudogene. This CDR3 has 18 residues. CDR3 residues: CASSSWSRGECGTDTQYF. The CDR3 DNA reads TGTGCCAGCAGCAGTTGGTCGCGCGGGGAGTGCGGCACAGATACGCAGTATTTT.

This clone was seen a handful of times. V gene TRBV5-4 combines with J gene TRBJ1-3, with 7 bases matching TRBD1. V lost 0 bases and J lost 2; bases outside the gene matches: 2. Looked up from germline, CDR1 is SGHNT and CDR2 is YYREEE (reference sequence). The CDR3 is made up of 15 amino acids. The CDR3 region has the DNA TGTGCCAGCAGCTTGGGGGGGACAGCTGGAAACACCATATATTTT. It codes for CASSLGGTAGNTIYF.

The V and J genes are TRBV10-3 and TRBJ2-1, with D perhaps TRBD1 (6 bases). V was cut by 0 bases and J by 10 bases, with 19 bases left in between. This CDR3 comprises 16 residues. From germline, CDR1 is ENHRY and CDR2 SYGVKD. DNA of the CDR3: TGTGCCATCAGTGAGTCTGACGGGCAGGGGTCTAGAGAGCAGTTCTTC. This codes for CAISESDGQGSREQFF.

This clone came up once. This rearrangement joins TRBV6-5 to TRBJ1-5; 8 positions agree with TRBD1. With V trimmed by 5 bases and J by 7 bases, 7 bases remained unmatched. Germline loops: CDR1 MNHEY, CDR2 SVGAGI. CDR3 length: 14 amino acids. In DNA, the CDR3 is TGTGCCAGCAGTCAAGGACAGGGCTCCCAGCCCCAGCATTTT. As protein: CASSQGQGSQPQHF.

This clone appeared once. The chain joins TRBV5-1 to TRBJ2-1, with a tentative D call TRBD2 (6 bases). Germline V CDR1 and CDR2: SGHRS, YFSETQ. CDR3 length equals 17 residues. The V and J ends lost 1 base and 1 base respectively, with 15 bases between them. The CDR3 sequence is CASSLFPGSSSYNEQFF. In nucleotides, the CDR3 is TGCGCCAGCAGCTTGTTTCCCGGGAGTTCTTCCTACAATGAGCAGTTCTTC.

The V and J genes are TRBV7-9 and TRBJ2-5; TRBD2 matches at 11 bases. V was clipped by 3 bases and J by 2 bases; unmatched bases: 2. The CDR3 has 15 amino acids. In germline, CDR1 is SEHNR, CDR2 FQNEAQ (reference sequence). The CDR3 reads CASSLLAGGQETQYF. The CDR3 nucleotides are TGTGCCAGCAGCTTGCTAGCGGGGGGACAAGAGACCCAGTACTTC.

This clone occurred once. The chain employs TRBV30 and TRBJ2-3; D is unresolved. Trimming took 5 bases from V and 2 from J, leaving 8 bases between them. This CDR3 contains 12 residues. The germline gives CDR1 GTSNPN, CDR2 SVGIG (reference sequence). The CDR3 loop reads CAWDLNTDTQYF. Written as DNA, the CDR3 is TGTGCCTGGGATCTAAACACAGATACGCAGTATTTT.

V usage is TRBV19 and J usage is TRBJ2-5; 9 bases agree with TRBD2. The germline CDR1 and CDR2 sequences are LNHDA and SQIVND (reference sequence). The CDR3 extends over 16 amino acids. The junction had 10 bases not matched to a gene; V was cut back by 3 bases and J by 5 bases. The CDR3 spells CASSIRTSAGSETQYF. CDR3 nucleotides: TGTGCCAGTAGTATTCGGACTAGCGCAGGATCGGAGACCCAGTACTTC.

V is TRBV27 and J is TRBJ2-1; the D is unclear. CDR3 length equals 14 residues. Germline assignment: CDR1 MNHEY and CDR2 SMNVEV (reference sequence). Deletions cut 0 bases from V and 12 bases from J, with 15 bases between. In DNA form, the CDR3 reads TGTGCCAGCAGTTTATCGAACCCCCGACGAGGGCAGTTCTTC. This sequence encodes CASSLSNPRRGQFF.

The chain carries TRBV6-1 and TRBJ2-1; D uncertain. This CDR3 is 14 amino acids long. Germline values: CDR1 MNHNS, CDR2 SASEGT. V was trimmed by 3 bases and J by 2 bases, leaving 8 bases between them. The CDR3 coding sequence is TGTGCCAGCAGTGAGACACGCACCTACAATGAGCAGTTCTTC. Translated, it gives CASSETRTYNEQFF.

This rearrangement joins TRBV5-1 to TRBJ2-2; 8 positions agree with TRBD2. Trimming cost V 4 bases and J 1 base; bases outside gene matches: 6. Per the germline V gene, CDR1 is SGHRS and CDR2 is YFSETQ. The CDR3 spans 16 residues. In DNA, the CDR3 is TGCGCCAGCAGCCCAACTAGCGGAGTGAACACCGGGGAGCTGTTTTTT. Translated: CASSPTSGVNTGELFF.

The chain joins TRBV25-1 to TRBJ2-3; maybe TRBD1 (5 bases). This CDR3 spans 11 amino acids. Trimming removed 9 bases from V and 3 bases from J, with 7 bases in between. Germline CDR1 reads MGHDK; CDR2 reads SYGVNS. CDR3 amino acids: CASRQTDTQYF. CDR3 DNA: TGTGCCAGTCGACAGACAGATACGCAGTATTTT. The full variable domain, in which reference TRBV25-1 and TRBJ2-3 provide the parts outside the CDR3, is EADIYQTPRYLVIGTGKKITLECSQTMGHDKMYWYQQDPGMELHLIHYSYGVNSTEKGDLSSESTVSRIRTEHFPLTLESARPSHTSQYLCASRQTDTQYFGPGTRLTVL.

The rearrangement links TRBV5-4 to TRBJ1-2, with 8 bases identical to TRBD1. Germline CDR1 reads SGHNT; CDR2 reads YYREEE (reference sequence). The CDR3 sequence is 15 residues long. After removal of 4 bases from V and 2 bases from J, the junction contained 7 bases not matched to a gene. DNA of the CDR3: TGTGCCAGCAGCCCGCGGACAGGGTTGAACTATGGCTACACCTTC. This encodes CASSPRTGLNYGYTF.

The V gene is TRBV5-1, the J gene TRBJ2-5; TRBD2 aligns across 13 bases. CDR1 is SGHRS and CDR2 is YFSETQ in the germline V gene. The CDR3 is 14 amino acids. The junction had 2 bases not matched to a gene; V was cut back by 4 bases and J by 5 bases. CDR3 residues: CASSGGLAGETQYF. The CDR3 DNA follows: TGCGCCAGCAGCGGGGGACTAGCGGGGGAGACCCAGTACTTC. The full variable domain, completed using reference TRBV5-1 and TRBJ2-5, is KAGVTQTPRYLIKTRGQQVTLSCSPISGHRSVSWYQQTPGQGLQFLFEYFSETQRNKGNFPGRFSGRQFSNSRSEMNVSTLELGDSALYLCASSGGLAGETQYFGPGTRLLVL.

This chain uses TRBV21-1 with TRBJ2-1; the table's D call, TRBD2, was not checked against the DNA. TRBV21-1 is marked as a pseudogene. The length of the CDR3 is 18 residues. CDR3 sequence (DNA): TGTGCCAGCAGCAAAGTTCCCGGGACTAGCGGATCCTACAATGAGCAGTTCTTC. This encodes CASSKVPGTSGSYNEQFF.

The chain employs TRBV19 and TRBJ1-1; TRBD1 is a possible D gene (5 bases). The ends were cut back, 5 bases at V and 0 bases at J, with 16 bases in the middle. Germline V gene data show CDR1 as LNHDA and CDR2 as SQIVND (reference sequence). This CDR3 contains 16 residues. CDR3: CASSPGHFIMNTEAFF. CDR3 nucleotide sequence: TGTGCCAGTAGTCCAGGACACTTCATTATGAACACTGAAGCTTTCTTT.

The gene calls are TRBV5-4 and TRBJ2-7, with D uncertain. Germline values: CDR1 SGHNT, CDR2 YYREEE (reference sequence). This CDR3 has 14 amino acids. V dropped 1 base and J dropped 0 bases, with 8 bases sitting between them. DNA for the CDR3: TGTGCCAGCAGCTTGATTTCTAGCTCCTACGAGCAGTACTTC. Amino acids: CASSLISSSYEQYF.

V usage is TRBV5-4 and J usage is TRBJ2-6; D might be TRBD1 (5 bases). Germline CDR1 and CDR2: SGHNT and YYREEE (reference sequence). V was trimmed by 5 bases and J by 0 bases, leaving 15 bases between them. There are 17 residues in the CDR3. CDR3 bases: TGTGCCAGCAGTCCCTCTGTAGGGGCCTCTGGGGCCAACGTCCTGACTTTC. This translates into CASSPSVGASGANVLTF. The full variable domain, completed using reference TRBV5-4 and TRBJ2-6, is ETGVTQSPTHLIKTRGQQVTLRCSSQSGHNTVSWYQQALGQGPQFIFQYYREEENGRGNFPPRFSGLQFPNYSSELNVNALELDDSALYLCASSPSVGASGANVLTFGAGSRLTVL.

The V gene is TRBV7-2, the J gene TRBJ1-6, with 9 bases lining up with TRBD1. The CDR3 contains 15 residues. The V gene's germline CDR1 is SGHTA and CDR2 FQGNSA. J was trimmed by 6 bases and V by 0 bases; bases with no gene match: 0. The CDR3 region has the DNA TGTGCCAGCAGCTTAGCGGGACAGGGTAATTCACCCCTCCACTTT. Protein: CASSLAGQGNSPLHF.